These 2 T cell receptor beta chains were all obtained from the same sample, sequenced in a study of cytomegalovirus exposure and HLA in healthy donors (dated by TCRdb to about 2017). Library preparation was by the immunoSEQ multiplex PCR assay. For the multiplex PCR, a mixture combining 60 forward primers for TCR Vbeta segments and 13 reverse primers for TCR Jbeta segments was used. In TCRdb, the immuneACCESS table is reduced to in-frame sequences with V and J assigned. These tables do not hold every clone; where another copy was compared, an unresolved V gene accounts for under half, and the others remain unexplained. The table for this sample lists over 35,000 clones; 60% to 75% of them were counted only once. Approximately 4% of the sample comes from the top ten. What was sequenced was PBMCs. The receptors were gathered from a middle-aged man in good health and CMV-seronegative.

The V gene is TRBV10-3, the J gene TRBJ2-1, with 9 bases that match TRBD2. The V segment lost 7 bases and the J segment 5 bases; nucleotides outside the gene matches: 3. The germline CDR1 and CDR2 sequences are ENHRY and SYGVKD. This CDR3 spans 13 amino acids. The CDR3 reads CAITSGADNEQFF. CDR3 nucleotides: TGTGCCATCACTAGCGGGGCCGACAATGAGCAGTTCTTC.

The V gene is TRBV6-5, the J gene TRBJ1-2; a possible D gene is TRBD1 (5 bases). The germline V gene has CDR1 MNHEY and CDR2 SVGAGI. Trimming removed 5 bases from V and 5 bases from J, with 12 bases in between. The CDR3 sequence is 13 residues long. The CDR3 sequence is CASSPDRYYGYTF. CDR3 DNA sequence: TGTGCCAGCAGTCCCGACAGATATTATGGCTACACCTTC.